This passage covers 2 T cell receptor beta chains from one sample sequenced in a study of cytomegalovirus exposure and HLA in healthy donors. Amplification used 60 Vbeta primers and 13 Jbeta primers. Only in-frame clones appear in the TCRdb table, and some are missing; sequencing was by immunoSEQ multiplex PCR. The table has about 130,000 clones, 74% seen once; the top ten hold 3.5% to 4.5%. Sequences were obtained from PBMCs. The receptors were gathered from a man aged 35-49 years in good health and CMV-seropositive.

This chain connects TRBV5-1 to TRBJ1-1, with 7 bases matching TRBD1. Germline assignment: CDR1 SGHRS and CDR2 YFSETQ. Trimming cost V 5 bases and J 1 base; bases outside gene matches: 8. The CDR3 spans 15 residues. The CDR3, as DNA: TGCGCCAGCAGTTCCGGGACAGTCGGGAACACTGAAGCTTTCTTT. It specifies CASSSGTVGNTEAFF.

The genes are TRBV7-8 and TRBJ2-5, with no clear D. The V gene lost 1 base and the J gene lost 5 bases, with 5 bases spanning the gap. Germline lookup yields CDR1 SGHVS and CDR2 FQNEAQ. The CDR3 is made up of 12 amino acids. The CDR3 here is CASSLVRETQYF. The CDR3 DNA reads as TGTGCCAGCAGCTTAGTACGGGAGACCCAGTACTTC.